Listed below are T cell receptor beta chains from one sample, sequenced in a study of identifying expanded T cells in peripheral blood. Assay used: immunoSEQ multiplex PCR; TCRdb lists only in-frame clones, some missing. Seen here are about 100,000 clones, around nine tenths observed once, and the top ten hold approximately 6%. The sample taken for sequencing was blood. Receptors were obtained from a person between 18 and 75 years old in good health. CDR3s include the opening cysteine and the closing phenylalanine or tryptophan. Each record gives: V gene, J gene, CDR3 length, D gene, clone size, CDR3 protein, CDR3 DNA. A D gene is named only where the DNA matches it firmly. A row's size may be missing; if present it is once, few, many or a size class.

v_call: TRBV7-9; j_call: TRBJ1-2; cdr3_length: 11; d_call: NA; clone_size: NA; cdr3_aa: CASIDNYGYTF; cdr3_nt: TGTGCCAGCATCGATAACTATGGCTACACCTTC
v_call: TRBV5-8; j_call: TRBJ1-5; cdr3_length: 14; d_call: NA; clone_size: NA; cdr3_aa: CASSGRVGKQPQHF; cdr3_nt: TGTGCCAGCAGCGGAAGAGTTGGGAAACAGCCCCAGCATTTT
v_call: TRBV19; j_call: TRBJ2-3; cdr3_length: 15; d_call: NA; clone_size: NA; cdr3_aa: CASSMTGVETDTQYF; cdr3_nt: TGTGCCAGTAGTATGACAGGCGTGGAAACAGATACGCAGTATTTT
v_call: TRBV10-3; j_call: TRBJ1-2; cdr3_length: 15; d_call: TRBD1; clone_size: once; cdr3_aa: CAITSGTGANYGYTF; cdr3_nt: TGTGCCATCACTTCAGGGACAGGCGCCAACTATGGCTACACCTTC
v_call: TRBV2; j_call: TRBJ1-1; cdr3_length: 14; d_call: NA; clone_size: NA; cdr3_aa: CASSVKGTNTEAFF; cdr3_nt: TGTGCCAGCAGTGTTAAAGGCACGAACACTGAAGCTTTCTTT
v_call: TRBV5-1; j_call: TRBJ1-5; cdr3_length: 14; d_call: NA; clone_size: NA; cdr3_aa: CASSLDSSNQPQHF; cdr3_nt: TGCGCCAGCAGCTTGGACAGTAGCAATCAGCCCCAGCATTTT
v_call: TRBV27; j_call: TRBJ1-1; cdr3_length: 13; d_call: NA; clone_size: NA; cdr3_aa: CASSLLTGEAVFF; cdr3_nt: TGTGCCAGCAGTTTACTAACGGGCGAGGCGGTTTTCTTT
v_call: TRBV27; j_call: TRBJ1-1; cdr3_length: 13; d_call: NA; clone_size: NA; cdr3_aa: CASGNLEATEAFF; cdr3_nt: TGTGCCAGCGGGAATCTGGAGGCCACTGAAGCTTTCTTT
v_call: TRBV7-9; j_call: TRBJ2-7; cdr3_length: 15; d_call: NA; clone_size: NA; cdr3_aa: CASRPRHLPDGQQYF; cdr3_nt: TGTGCCAGCAGGCCGAGACACTTACCGGATGGGCAGCAGTACTTC
v_call: TRBV9; j_call: TRBJ1-1; cdr3_length: 14; d_call: NA; clone_size: NA; cdr3_aa: CASSDRVENTEAFF; cdr3_nt: TGTGCCAGCAGCGACAGGGTTGAGAACACTGAAGCTTTCTTT
v_call: TRBV7-9; j_call: TRBJ1-5; cdr3_length: 15; d_call: NA; clone_size: NA; cdr3_aa: CASSPTGFSNQPQHF; cdr3_nt: TGTGCCAGCAGTCCGACAGGTTTTAGCAATCAGCCCCAGCATTTT
v_call: TRBV2; j_call: TRBJ2-1; cdr3_length: 13; d_call: NA; clone_size: NA; cdr3_aa: CASSDGDYNEQFF; cdr3_nt: TGTGCCAGCAGTGATGGGGATTACAATGAGCAGTTCTTC
v_call: TRBV5-5; j_call: TRBJ1-2; cdr3_length: 15; d_call: NA; clone_size: NA; cdr3_aa: CASSPGGASNYGYTF; cdr3_nt: TGTGCCAGCAGCCCGGGGGGTGCCTCTAACTATGGCTACACCTTC
v_call: TRBV30; j_call: TRBJ1-3; cdr3_length: 15; d_call: NA; clone_size: NA; cdr3_aa: CAWSSTGTAGNTIYF; cdr3_nt: TGTGCCTGGAGTTCCACCGGGACTGCTGGAAACACCATATATTTT
v_call: TRBV7-9; j_call: TRBJ2-7; cdr3_length: 15; d_call: TRBD2; clone_size: NA; cdr3_aa: CASSSPGLVIYEQYF; cdr3_nt: TGTGCCAGCAGCTCCCCCGGACTAGTGATCTACGAGCAGTACTTC
v_call: TRBV10-3; j_call: TRBJ2-3; cdr3_length: 15; d_call: NA; clone_size: NA; cdr3_aa: CAISVDMGVTDTQYF; cdr3_nt: TGTGCCATCAGTGTGGACATGGGTGTCACAGATACGCAGTATTTT
v_call: TRBV30; j_call: TRBJ1-1; cdr3_length: 14; d_call: NA; clone_size: NA; cdr3_aa: CAWSSNTLNTEAFF; cdr3_nt: TGTGCCTGGAGTAGTAACACCCTGAACACTGAAGCTTTCTTT
v_call: TRBV6-1; j_call: TRBJ2-7; cdr3_length: 15; d_call: TRBD1; clone_size: NA; cdr3_aa: CASSEGDRGSYEQYF; cdr3_nt: TGTGCCAGCAGTGAAGGGGACAGGGGGTCTTACGAGCAGTACTTC
v_call: TRBV14; j_call: TRBJ2-2; cdr3_length: 18; d_call: NA; clone_size: once; cdr3_aa: CASSRGNGKISNTGELFF; cdr3_nt: TGTGCCAGCAGCCGGGGTAACGGGAAAATCTCGAACACCGGGGAGCTGTTTTTT
v_call: TRBV19; j_call: TRBJ1-5; cdr3_length: 14; d_call: NA; clone_size: NA; cdr3_aa: CASSISGIGQPQHF; cdr3_nt: TGTGCCAGTAGTATATCAGGGATCGGTCAGCCCCAGCATTTT